Each of the 2 T cell receptor beta chains below was sequenced from the same sample in a study of shared clonotypes between healthy human individuals. Some clones are missing from TCRdb's copy, which holds only in-frame ones; the method was immunoSEQ multiplex PCR. The top ten clones hold about 1.5% of a sample with roughly 1,100,000 clones, approximately 76% of them seen once. The sequenced material came from memory CD4+ T cells sorted from blood. Noted subset: CD45RA-negative fraction. The receptors derive from a man aged 18 to 29 in good health.

This clone appeared many times. The sample has other DNA sequences that encode this CDR3 too. The rearrangement links TRBV5-1 to TRBJ2-3; D is unresolved. CDR1 SGHRS and CDR2 YFSETQ come from the germline V gene. This CDR3 region has 11 residues. Deletions cut 1 base from V and 6 bases from J, with 3 bases between. The CDR3 sequence: CASSLTDTQYF. CDR3 DNA sequence: TGCGCCAGCAGCTTGACGGATACGCAGTATTTT.

The chain recombines TRBV5-4 with TRBJ2-3; D unclear. V was shortened by 3 bases and J by 0 bases, with 11 bases between the two germline ends. CDR1 and CDR2 (germline): SGHNT, YYREEE (reference sequence). The CDR3 loop spans 15 amino acids. Here the CDR3 DNA reads TGTGCCAGCAGCTCTCGGCAGGAAAGCACAGATACGCAGTATTTT. Its protein product is CASSSRQESTDTQYF. Full variable domain (remainder filled in from reference TRBV5-4 and TRBJ2-3): ETGVTQSPTHLIKTRGQQVTLRCSSQSGHNTVSWYQQALGQGPQFIFQYYREEENGRGNFPPRFSGLQFPNYSSELNVNALELDDSALYLCASSSRQESTDTQYFGPGTRLTVL.